The 21 T cell receptor beta chains in this list originate from one sample, sequenced in a study of blood T cell repertoires in COVID-19. The repertoire was sequenced with immunoSEQ multiplex PCR; TCRdb's copy has only in-frame clones and lacks some. This sample has roughly 290,000 clones, with approximately 85% found just once. Material: PBMCs or T cells enriched from blood (not recorded which). The source is a woman in her 30s who had recovered from COVID-19.

This CDR3 reads CASRLYSNQPQHF. The CDR3 DNA reads as TGTGCCAGTAGACTTTATAGCAATCAGCCCCAGCATTTT. The chain recombines TRBV19 with TRBJ1-5; no clear D. Germline V gene sequence: CDR1 LNHDA, CDR2 SQIVND (reference sequence). This CDR3 region has 13 residues. V was cut by 6 bases and J by 0 bases, with 6 bases left in between.

This chain joins TRBV5-1 and TRBJ2-1; D is unresolved. This CDR3 contains 14 residues. V lost 0 bases and J lost 2, with 6 bases in between. Germline V gene data show CDR1 as SGHRS and CDR2 as YFSETQ. CDR3 coding DNA: TGCGCCAGCAGCTTGGACAACGCCTACAATGAGCAGTTCTTC. Protein product: CASSLDNAYNEQFF.

The CDR3 DNA follows: TGTGCCAGCAGCGTTGCCGGGACAGGTACCTACGAGCAGTACTTC. Translated: CASSVAGTGTYEQYF. This chain uses TRBV9 with TRBJ2-7; TRBD1 agrees at 8 bases. The CDR3 totals 15 residues. The trim removed 2 bases at V and 2 bases at J, leaving 6 bases unmatched. Germline V lookup: CDR1 SGDLS, CDR2 YYNGEE.

This clone has just one count. The rearrangement uses TRBV6-5 and TRBJ1-3; D is perhaps TRBD1 (6 bases). Between the trimmed V and J ends, which lost 9 bases and 0 bases, there was a span of 15 bases. CDR3 length equals 15 residues. The germline gives CDR1 MNHEY, CDR2 SVGAGI. The CDR3: CASGDRRSSGNTIYF. The CDR3 region has the DNA TGTGCCAGTGGAGACAGGCGGAGCTCTGGAAACACCATATATTTT.

This clone occurred once. V is TRBV10-3 and J is TRBJ2-3; the D gene is possibly TRBD2 (6 bases). Trimming left V 10 bases short and J 0 bases short, with 11 bases between. Per the germline V gene, CDR1 is ENHRY and CDR2 is SYGVKD. CDR3 size: 13 residues. The CDR3, as DNA: TGTGCCACCGCCGGGACTAGCACAGATACGCAGTATTTT. As protein: CATAGTSTDTQYF.

This CDR3 reads CASSYPPGENIQYF. The CDR3 region has the DNA TGTGCCAGCAGTTACCCGCCAGGGGAAAACATTCAGTACTTC. The chain combines TRBV6-6 with TRBJ2-4, with D possibly being TRBD1 (6 bases). V gave up 2 bases and J gave up 5 bases, with 10 bases separating them. The CDR3 loop spans 14 amino acids. Germline V gives CDR1 MNHNY, CDR2 SVGAGI (reference sequence).

The rearrangement links TRBV28 to TRBJ1-2; no clear D. Germline CDR1 and CDR2: MDHEN and SYDVKM. The V end was cut by 3 bases, the J end by 0 bases, with 14 bases between. The CDR3 runs 16 residues. CDR3 sequence reads: CASSLGRRTSNYGYTF. For the CDR3, the DNA is TGTGCCAGCAGTTTGGGCAGGCGAACTTCTAACTATGGCTACACCTTC.

This chain uses TRBV6-5 with TRBJ1-3; D perhaps matches TRBD1 (5 bases). CDR1 is MNHEY, CDR2 SVGAGI, per germline. Trimming shortened V by 7 bases and J by 6 bases, and 13 bases separated the two germline ends. The CDR3 has 13 residues. This CDR3 is CASTRQTQNTIYF. The DNA for the CDR3 is TGTGCCAGCACCAGACAGACGCAAAACACCATATATTTT.

This clone turned up a few times. This chain connects TRBV6-6 to TRBJ1-1; D gene uncertain. The CDR3 runs to 11 residues. The V gene lost 5 bases and the J gene lost 8 bases, with 9 bases spanning the gap. Germline V gene data show CDR1 as MNHNY and CDR2 as SVGAGI (reference sequence). CDR3 coding DNA: TGTGCCAGCAGTCTGGTGGCCGAAGCTTTCTTT. It is translated as CASSLVAEAFF.

The rearrangement joins TRBV11-2 to TRBJ1-6, with 7 bases aligning to TRBD1. V shed 1 base and J 5 bases; nucleotides not matched to a gene: 5. CDR1 and CDR2 (germline): SGHAT, FQNNGV. The CDR3 is 16 amino acids. In DNA form, the CDR3 reads TGTGCCAGCAGCTTAGTTCGAGACAGGGATAATTCACCCCTCCACTTT. Its protein is CASSLVRDRDNSPLHF.

This sequence joins TRBV6-5 and TRBJ2-1; 10 positions match TRBD1. CDR1 is MNHEY, CDR2 SVGAGI, per germline. The CDR3 totals 15 residues. With 6 bases clipped from V and 6 bases from J, the junction kept 8 bases outside the gene matches. The CDR3 region has the DNA TGTGCCAGCAGACAACCGGGACAGGGGCTCAATGAGCAGTTCTTC. Its protein is CASRQPGQGLNEQFF.

V and J are TRBV24-1 and TRBJ2-1, with 9 bases aligning to TRBD2. Germline V gene lookup returns CDR1 KGHDR and CDR2 SFDVKD. The CDR3 consists of 17 residues. The junction had 9 bases not matched to a gene; V was cut back by 1 base and J by 6 bases. The CDR3 nucleotides are TGTGCCACCAGTGATTTCACCGGGACTAGCCGGCTCAATGAGCAGTTCTTC. Encoded protein: CATSDFTGTSRLNEQFF.

The rearrangement uses TRBV27 and TRBJ2-7, with D possibly TRBD1 on 6 matching bases. CDR3 size: 17 residues. V lost 0 bases and J 2 bases, leaving 17 bases between the germline ends. Germline V CDR1 and CDR2: MNHEY, SMNVEV (reference sequence). The CDR3 here is CASSLSALGGSPYEQYF. The CDR3 DNA reads as TGTGCCAGCAGTTTATCGGCCTTAGGGGGTAGCCCCTACGAGCAGTACTTC.

V is TRBV7-3 and J is TRBJ1-6, with D perhaps matching TRBD1 (5 bases). V was pared by 2 bases and J by 9 bases, with 11 bases between. CDR1 and CDR2 (germline): SGHTA, FQGTGA. The CDR3 consists of 14 residues. The DNA for the CDR3 is TGTGCCAGCAGCTTACAAGGGAGGGGTTCACCCCTCCACTTT. It specifies CASSLQGRGSPLHF.

V is TRBV2 and J is TRBJ2-6, with D unresolved. The germline gives CDR1 SNHLY, CDR2 FYNNEI. Trimming took 7 bases from V and 0 from J, leaving 7 bases between them. The CDR3 length is 14 residues. CDR3 sequence reads: CASNEYSGANVLTF. The DNA for the CDR3 is TGTGCCAGCAACGAGTACTCTGGGGCCAACGTCCTGACTTTC.

The chain joins TRBV25-1 to TRBJ1-2; D remains unclear. V lost 2 bases and J lost 8, with 18 bases in between. This CDR3 spans 15 amino acids. Germline V gene data show CDR1 as MGHDK and CDR2 as SYGVNS. The CDR3 spells CASSEMGSGNGGYTF. The CDR3 DNA reads as TGTGCCAGCAGTGAAATGGGGTCGGGGAACGGCGGCTACACCTTC.

CDR3 DNA sequence: TGTGCCTGGAGCCCGGGACAGGGAGGCTATGGCTACACCTTC. It yields the protein CAWSPGQGGYGYTF. The genes are TRBV30 and TRBJ1-2; TRBD1 matches 9 bases. The CDR3 sequence is 14 residues long. In germline, CDR1 is GTSNPN, CDR2 SVGIG (reference sequence). V gave up 3 bases and J gave up 4 bases; unmatched junction bases: 6. The full variable domain, completed using reference TRBV30 and TRBJ1-2, is SQTIHQWPATLVQPVGSPLSLECTVEGTSNPNLYWYRQAAGRGLQLLFYSVGIGQISSEVPQNLSASRPQDRQFILSSKKLLLSDSGFYLCAWSPGQGGYGYTFGSGTRLTVV.

In DNA, the CDR3 is TGTGCCAGCAGCCCCAAAACTAGCGGGGCGAACTACAATGAGCAGTTCTTC. It translates to CASSPKTSGANYNEQFF. The chain carries TRBV7-2 and TRBJ2-1, with 10 bases that match TRBD2. CDR1 is SGHTA, CDR2 FQGNSA, per germline. The ends lost 5 bases at V and 3 bases at J; junction bases unmatched: 10. This CDR3 has 17 residues.

The chain is built from TRBV5-1 and TRBJ2-3; 7 positions match TRBD1. The V gene end was trimmed by 4 bases and the J gene end by 0 bases; junction bases not matched to a gene: 5. Germline V gene lookup returns CDR1 SGHRS and CDR2 YFSETQ. This CDR3 is 15 amino acids long. This CDR3 reads CASSPRQGSTDTQYF. In nucleotides, the CDR3 is TGCGCCAGCAGCCCAAGACAGGGTAGCACAGATACGCAGTATTTT.

The J gene is TRBJ1-1, the V gene TRBV28; 7 positions match TRBD1. Trimming cost V 3 bases and J 1 base; bases outside gene matches: 20. Germline V gene sequence: CDR1 MDHEN, CDR2 SYDVKM. This CDR3 has 20 amino acids. The CDR3 loop reads CASSFQRDSWFKWANTEAFF. In nucleotides, the CDR3 is TGTGCCAGCAGTTTTCAACGGGACAGTTGGTTTAAATGGGCGAACACTGAAGCTTTCTTT.

The sample holds a few counts of this clone. The chain is built from TRBV28 and TRBJ2-6; D is uncertain. The CDR3 loop spans 14 amino acids. V was shortened by 2 bases and J by 5 bases, with 7 bases between the two germline ends. Germline CDR1 MDHEN, CDR2 SYDVKM. CDR3 region: CASSLGDRANVLTF. The CDR3 nucleotides read TGTGCCAGCAGTTTAGGTGACAGGGCCAACGTCCTGACTTTC.